This entry lists 11 T cell receptor beta chains sequenced from one sample in a study of T-cell reconstitution after alpha-beta-depleted transplantation in children. Unique molecular identifiers were incorporated into the prepared TCRbeta library. TCRdb itself ran the PCR reads through MiXCR, one entry per CDR3 protein. Among a few hundred thousand distinct CDR3 sequences, more than 20% were seen once, and the ten largest hold about 35%. The source was PBMCs, collected before TCRalphabeta/CD19-depleted stem cell transplant. Source of these receptors: a boy in the first two years of life with Wiskott-Aldrich syndrome, due to receive a stem cell transplant.

CDR3 bases: TGCAGTGCTACGAACGAAAGAGGCCCCGGGGAGCTGTTTTTT. It encodes CSATNERGPGELFF. This chain links TRBV20-1 with TRBJ2-2, with unresolved D. Germline V gene lookup returns CDR1 DFQATT and CDR2 SNEGSKA (reference sequence). Trimming cost V 4 bases and J 6 bases, with 15 bases left between them. This CDR3 comprises 14 residues.

CDR3 sequence reads: CASSLTSGSFTGELFF. Written as DNA, the CDR3 is TGCGCCAGCAGCCTGACTAGCGGGAGTTTCACCGGGGAGCTGTTTTTT. The chain carries TRBV5-1 and TRBJ2-2, with TRBD2 identical over 12 bases. Germline V lookup: CDR1 SGHRS, CDR2 YFSETQ. After removal of 4 bases from V and 4 bases from J, the junction contained 5 bases not matched to a gene. The CDR3 is 16 amino acids.

This clonotype has just one count. The rearrangement links TRBV27 to TRBJ2-2; D gene unclear. V dropped 3 bases and J dropped 6 bases, with 11 bases sitting between them. CDR1 and CDR2 from the germline V gene are MNHEY and SMNVEV (reference sequence). CDR3 size: 14 residues. CDR3 sequence reads: CASSLGRFAGELFF. The CDR3 bases are TGTGCCAGCAGTTTGGGTCGGTTCGCCGGGGAGCTGTTTTTT.

This clonotype showed up many times. V usage is TRBV4-2 and J usage is TRBJ2-5, with TRBD1 identical over 10 bases. CDR1 and CDR2 from the germline V gene are LGHNA and YNFKEQ. V was pared by 5 bases and J by 2 bases, with 5 bases of the junction left unmatched. This CDR3 is built from 15 residues. The CDR3 loop reads CASSVDRGSQETQYF. The CDR3 DNA is TGTGCCAGCAGCGTGGACAGGGGGTCACAAGAGACCCAGTACTTC.

The chain combines TRBV20-1 with TRBJ1-6; TRBD1 might be the D (5 bases). The CDR3 loop spans 15 amino acids. CDR1 is DFQATT and CDR2 is SNEGSKA in the germline V gene (reference sequence). The V end lost 1 base, the J end lost 2 bases, and 9 bases lay between the germline ends. For the CDR3, the DNA is TGCAGTGCTAGAGTTCAGGGCCCCTATAATTCACCCCTCCACTTT. Encoded protein: CSARVQGPYNSPLHF.

The rearrangement uses TRBV28 and TRBJ2-4; TRBD2 matches at 7 bases. Germline CDR1 and CDR2: MDHEN and SYDVKM. This CDR3 is 15 amino acids long. V dropped 2 bases and J dropped 7; count of bases not matched to a gene: 8. CDR3 bases: TGTGCCAGCAGTTTAGTCCCCTCCGGGGGGAACATTCAGTACTTC. It encodes CASSLVPSGGNIQYF.

The chain couples TRBV7-3 to TRBJ2-1; TRBD2 matches at 7 bases. Germline V gene lookup returns CDR1 SGHTA and CDR2 FQGTGA. The CDR3 spans 15 residues. Losses at the gene ends were 0 bases for V and 5 bases for J; bases not matched to a gene: 4. In nucleotides, the CDR3 is TGTGCCAGCAGCTTAACCAGCGGGATGGACAATGAGCAGTTCTTC. Protein product: CASSLTSGMDNEQFF. Based on the CDR3 plus reference TRBV7-3 and TRBJ2-1, the full variable domain is GAGVSQTPSNKVTEKGKYVELRCDPISGHTALYWYRQSLGQGPEFLIYFQGTGAADDSGLPNDRFFAVRPEGSVSTLKIQRTERGDSAVYLCASSLTSGMDNEQFFGPGTRLTVL.

This clonotype has only a few counts. The chain carries TRBV4-1 and TRBJ2-7; 11 nucleotides line up with TRBD2. The CDR3 extends over 17 amino acids. J lost 0 bases, V lost 0 bases, and 4 bases had no gene match. In germline, CDR1 is MGHRA, CDR2 YSYEKL. CDR3 coding DNA: TGCGCCAGCAGCCAAGATCCACTAGCGGGAGTCTCCTACGAGCAGTACTTC. This gives the protein CASSQDPLAGVSYEQYF.

This clonotype was counted only a few times. V gene TRBV30 combines with J gene TRBJ1-6, with a weak D call TRBD1 (5 bases). Germline lookup yields CDR1 GTSNPN and CDR2 SVGIG (reference sequence). Between the trimmed V and J ends, which lost 3 bases and 10 bases, there was a span of 13 bases. This CDR3 is built from 13 residues. CDR3 in amino acids: CAWRDRDGSPLHF. In nucleotides, the CDR3 is TGTGCCTGGAGGGACCGGGACGGATCACCCCTCCACTTT. The full variable domain, completed using reference TRBV30 and TRBJ1-6, is SQTIHQWPATLVQPVGSPLSLECTVEGTSNPNLYWYRQAAGRGLQLLFYSVGIGQISSEVPQNLSASRPQDRQFILSSKKLLLSDSGFYLCAWRDRDGSPLHFGNGTRLTVT.

The chain employs TRBV7-9 and TRBJ2-3, with 11 bases identical to TRBD2. This CDR3 contains 16 residues. Germline trimming cut 4 bases from V and 1 base from J; bases unmatched to any gene: 4. Germline V gives CDR1 SEHNR, CDR2 FQNEAQ (reference sequence). CDR3 nucleotide sequence: TGTGCCAGCAGCTCCGAACTAGCGGGAGGCACAGATACGCAGTATTTT. Its translation is CASSSELAGGTDTQYF.

Points on this clonotype: The junction departs from the called germline gene at one end, perhaps through a read error. The chain combines TRBV5-1 with TRBJ2-5, with 9 nucleotides matching TRBD1. The CDR3 covers 16 residues. Germline-derived CDR1 and CDR2 are SGHRS and YFSETQ. DNA for the CDR3: TGCGCCAGCAGCTTGGGGACAGGGGCTCCGGAAGAGACCCACTACTTC. Protein product: CASSLGTGAPEETHYF. The variable domain in full, completed from reference TRBV5-1 and TRBJ2-5, reads KAGVTQTPRYLIKTRGQQVTLSCSPISGHRSVSWYQQTPGQGLQFLFEYFSETQRNKGNFPGRFSGRQFSNSRSEMNVSTLELGDSALYLCASSLGTGAPEETHYFGPGTRLLVL.